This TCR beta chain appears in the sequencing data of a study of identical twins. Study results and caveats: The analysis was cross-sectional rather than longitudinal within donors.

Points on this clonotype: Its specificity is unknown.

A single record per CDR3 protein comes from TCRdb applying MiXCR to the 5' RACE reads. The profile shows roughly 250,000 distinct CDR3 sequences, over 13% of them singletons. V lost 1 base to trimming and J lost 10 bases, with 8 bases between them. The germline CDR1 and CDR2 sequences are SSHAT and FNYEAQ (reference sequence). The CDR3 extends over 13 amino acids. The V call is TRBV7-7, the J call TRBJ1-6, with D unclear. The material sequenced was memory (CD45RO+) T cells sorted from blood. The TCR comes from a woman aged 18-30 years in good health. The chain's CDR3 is CASSLESTSPLHF. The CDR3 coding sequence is TGTGCCAGCAGCTTAGAGTCGACGTCACCCCTCCACTTT.